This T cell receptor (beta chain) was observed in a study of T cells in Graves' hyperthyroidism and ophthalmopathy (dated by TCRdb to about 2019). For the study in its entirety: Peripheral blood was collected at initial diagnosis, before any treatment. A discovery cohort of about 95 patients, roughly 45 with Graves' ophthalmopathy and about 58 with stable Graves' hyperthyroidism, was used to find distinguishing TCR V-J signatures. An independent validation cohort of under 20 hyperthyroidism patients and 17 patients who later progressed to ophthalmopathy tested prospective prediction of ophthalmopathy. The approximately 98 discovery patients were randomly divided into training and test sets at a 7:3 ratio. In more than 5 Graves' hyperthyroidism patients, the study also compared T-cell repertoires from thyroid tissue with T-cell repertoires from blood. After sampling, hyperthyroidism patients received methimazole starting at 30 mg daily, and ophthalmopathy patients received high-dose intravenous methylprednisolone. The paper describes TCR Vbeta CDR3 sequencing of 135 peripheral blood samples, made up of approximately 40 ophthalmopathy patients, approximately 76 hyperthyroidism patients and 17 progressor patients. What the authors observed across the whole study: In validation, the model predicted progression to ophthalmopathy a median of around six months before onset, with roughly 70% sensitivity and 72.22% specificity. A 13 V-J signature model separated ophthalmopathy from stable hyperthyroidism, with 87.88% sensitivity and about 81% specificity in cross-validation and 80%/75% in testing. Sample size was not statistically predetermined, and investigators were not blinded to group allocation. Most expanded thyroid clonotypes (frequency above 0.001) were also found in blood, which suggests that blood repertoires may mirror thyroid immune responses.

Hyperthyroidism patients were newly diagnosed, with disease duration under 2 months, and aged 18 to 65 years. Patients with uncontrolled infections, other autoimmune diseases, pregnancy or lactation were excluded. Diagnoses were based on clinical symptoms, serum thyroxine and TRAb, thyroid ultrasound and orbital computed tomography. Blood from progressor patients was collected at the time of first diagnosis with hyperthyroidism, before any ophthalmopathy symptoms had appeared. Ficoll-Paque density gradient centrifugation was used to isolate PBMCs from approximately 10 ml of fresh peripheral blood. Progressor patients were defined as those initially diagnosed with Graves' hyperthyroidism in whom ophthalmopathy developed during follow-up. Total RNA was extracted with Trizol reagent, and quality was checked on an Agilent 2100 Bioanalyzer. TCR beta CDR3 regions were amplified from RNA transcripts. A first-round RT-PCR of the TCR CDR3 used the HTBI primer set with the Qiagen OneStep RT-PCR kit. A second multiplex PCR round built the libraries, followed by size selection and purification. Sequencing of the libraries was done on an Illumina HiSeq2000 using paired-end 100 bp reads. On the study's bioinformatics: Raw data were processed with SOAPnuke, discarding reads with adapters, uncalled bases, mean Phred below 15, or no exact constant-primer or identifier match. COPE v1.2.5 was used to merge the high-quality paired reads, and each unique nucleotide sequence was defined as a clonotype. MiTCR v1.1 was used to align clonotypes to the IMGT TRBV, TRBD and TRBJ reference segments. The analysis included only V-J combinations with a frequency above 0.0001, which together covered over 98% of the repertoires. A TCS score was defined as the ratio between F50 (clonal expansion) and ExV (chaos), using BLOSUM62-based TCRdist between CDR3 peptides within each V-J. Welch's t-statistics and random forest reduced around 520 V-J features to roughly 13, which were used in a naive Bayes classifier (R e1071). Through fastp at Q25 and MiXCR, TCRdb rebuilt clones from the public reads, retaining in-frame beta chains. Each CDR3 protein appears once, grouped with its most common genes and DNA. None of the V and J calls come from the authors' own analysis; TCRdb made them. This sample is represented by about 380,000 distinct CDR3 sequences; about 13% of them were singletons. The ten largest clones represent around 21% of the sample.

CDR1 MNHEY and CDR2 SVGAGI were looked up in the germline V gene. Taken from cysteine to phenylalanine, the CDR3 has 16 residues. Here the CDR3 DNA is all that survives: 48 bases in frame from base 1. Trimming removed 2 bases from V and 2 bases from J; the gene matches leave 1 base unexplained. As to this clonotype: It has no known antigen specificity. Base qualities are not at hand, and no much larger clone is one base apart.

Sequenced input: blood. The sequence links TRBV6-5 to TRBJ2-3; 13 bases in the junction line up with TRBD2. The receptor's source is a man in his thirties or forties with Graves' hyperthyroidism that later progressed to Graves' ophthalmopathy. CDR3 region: CASSYGLAGDTDTQYF. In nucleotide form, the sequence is TGTGCCAGCAGTTACGGACTAGCGGGGGACACAGATACGCAGTATTTT.